These 30 T cell receptor beta chains originate from one sample sequenced in a study of cytomegalovirus exposure and HLA in healthy donors. The data were produced by immunoSEQ multiplex PCR, yet TCRdb's version contains in-frame clones alone and is incomplete. The table lists 65,000 to 85,000 clones, 90% to 95% of them singletons. The sequenced material came from PBMCs. The source of these receptors is a woman aged 18 to 35 in good health and CMV-seronegative.

This chain uses TRBV11-2 with TRBJ2-1, with 10 bases lining up with TRBD2. CDR3 length: 17 residues. Per germline, CDR1 SGHAT and CDR2 FQNNGV. The V gene end was trimmed by 5 bases and the J gene end by 0 bases; junction bases not matched to a gene: 7. The CDR3 here is CASSPLAGVASYNEQFF. In DNA form, the CDR3 reads TGTGCCAGCAGCCCTCTAGCGGGAGTTGCCTCCTACAATGAGCAGTTCTTC.

This clone was seen a single time. The V gene is TRBV7-8, the J gene TRBJ2-1; D is uncertain. The CDR3 contains 10 residues. Deletions cut 5 bases from V and 6 bases from J, with 2 bases between. Germline V gene lookup returns CDR1 SGHVS and CDR2 FQNEAQ. In nucleotides, the CDR3 is TGTGCCAGCAGCCGCAATGAGCAGTTCTTC. Translated: CASSRNEQFF.

CDR3 bases: TGTGCCAGCAGGTACAGGAGAGGGGCGGCGGGAGATGGAGATACGCAGTATTTT. Residues: CASRYRRGAAGDGDTQYF. This chain uses TRBV28 with TRBJ2-3; TRBD2 matches 7 bases. V lost 6 bases and J lost 5; bases outside the gene matches: 20. From germline, CDR1 is MDHEN and CDR2 SYDVKM. The CDR3 has 18 amino acids. The variable domain in full, with the rest retrieved from reference TRBV28 and TRBJ2-3, is DVKVTQSSRYLVKRTGEKVFLECVQDMDHENMFWYRQDPGLGLRLIYFSYDVKMKEKGDIPEGYSVSREKKERFSLILESASTNQTSMYLCASRYRRGAAGDGDTQYFGPGTRLTVL.

J is TRBJ2-7 and V is TRBV10-2, with TRBD2 identical over 11 bases. Germline V CDR1 and CDR2: WSHSY, SAAADI. V was pared by 6 bases and J by 4 bases, with 14 bases of the junction left unmatched. The CDR3 is made up of 17 amino acids. The CDR3 loop is CASSPGLAVVVWYEQYF. The CDR3 DNA reads as TGCGCCAGCAGCCCGGGACTAGCGGTTGTAGTCTGGTACGAGCAGTACTTC.

This chain joins TRBV6-5 and TRBJ2-1; no reliable D call. The CDR3 extends over 15 amino acids. Germline V gives CDR1 MNHEY, CDR2 SVGAGI. V lost 5 bases, J lost 0 bases, and 11 bases lay in between. CDR3 nucleotide sequence: TGTGCCAGCAGTATACAGTTCCCCTCCTACAATGAGCAGTTCTTC. Encoded protein: CASSIQFPSYNEQFF.

The V call is TRBV30, the J call TRBJ1-5; no clear D. In germline, CDR1 is GTSNPN, CDR2 SVGIG (reference sequence). The CDR3 has 14 amino acids. Deletions cut 3 bases from V and 3 bases from J, with 12 bases between. Here the CDR3 reads CAWRTRKSNQPQHF. CDR3 sequence (DNA): TGTGCCTGGAGAACGCGCAAGTCCAATCAGCCCCAGCATTTT.

The rearrangement uses TRBV14 and TRBJ1-2; 7 bases align to TRBD1. This CDR3 has 14 amino acids. Germline CDR1 is SGHDN and CDR2 is FVKESK. V lost 2 bases to trimming and J lost 5 bases; unmatched junction nucleotides: 5. The CDR3 protein is CASSQSGRGYGYTF. CDR3 sequence (DNA): TGTGCCAGCAGCCAATCGGGCAGGGGGTATGGCTACACCTTC.

The chain links TRBV9 to TRBJ1-5; D is unresolved. Germline V gives CDR1 SGDLS, CDR2 YYNGEE. The V end was cut by 0 bases, the J end by 0 bases, with 7 bases between. This CDR3 spans 15 amino acids. The CDR3 here is CASSVDPYSNQPQHF. DNA for the CDR3: TGTGCCAGCAGCGTAGATCCTTATAGCAATCAGCCCCAGCATTTT.

The chain uses TRBV6-6 and TRBJ2-5, with D possibly TRBD1 on 6 matching bases. The CDR3 covers 15 residues. Trimming took 2 bases from V and 1 from J, leaving 11 bases between them. Per germline, CDR1 MNHNY and CDR2 SVGAGI (reference sequence). The CDR3 reads CASSYSSGVQETQYF. For the CDR3, the DNA is TGTGCCAGCAGTTACAGCTCAGGGGTCCAAGAGACCCAGTACTTC.

The rearrangement uses TRBV9 and TRBJ2-3, with 8 bases lining up with TRBD2. Germline CDR1 and CDR2: SGDLS and YYNGEE. J gave up 4 bases and V 0 bases, and 13 bases lay outside the gene matches. The CDR3 is 18 amino acids. The CDR3 loop reads CASSVGGAGGPRPDTQYF. For the CDR3, the DNA is TGTGCCAGCAGCGTAGGAGGGGCGGGGGGCCCTCGGCCAGATACGCAGTATTTT. The full variable domain, its missing parts supplied by reference TRBV9 and TRBJ2-3, is DSGVTQTPKHLITATGQRVTLRCSPRSGDLSVYWYQQSLDQGLQFLIQYYNGEERAKGNILERFSAQQFPDLHSELNLSSLELGDSALYFCASSVGGAGGPRPDTQYFGPGTRLTVL.

The V gene is TRBV5-6, the J gene TRBJ2-3; D is perhaps TRBD1 (5 bases). The germline V gene encodes CDR1 SGHDT and CDR2 YYEEEE. The CDR3 is made up of 13 amino acids. The V and J ends lost 2 bases and 5 bases respectively, with 9 bases between them. CDR3 DNA: TGTGCCAGCAGCTTTGACAGAGAAGATACGCAGTATTTT. Protein: CASSFDREDTQYF.

This sequence joins TRBV4-1 and TRBJ2-3; D is possibly TRBD2 (5 bases). V lost 5 bases to trimming and J lost 5 bases, with 17 bases between them. Germline V lookup: CDR1 MGHRA, CDR2 YSYEKL. This CDR3 region has 15 residues. CDR3 bases: TGCGCCAGCAGCTTAGCCGCCGGAGGTGGAGATACGCAGTATTTT. It translates to CASSLAAGGGDTQYF.

This chain uses TRBV25-1 with TRBJ2-1, with TRBD2 matching 9 bases. V lost 6 bases, J lost 5 bases, and 5 bases stayed unmatched. From germline, CDR1 is MGHDK and CDR2 SYGVNS. The CDR3 runs 14 residues. CDR3 nucleotides: TGTGCCAGCAGACCTAGCGGGACCCACAATGAGCAGTTCTTC. It specifies CASRPSGTHNEQFF.

The chain joins TRBV7-9 to TRBJ2-1; D perhaps matches TRBD2 (5 bases). Germline CDR1 and CDR2: SEHNR and FQNEAQ (reference sequence). Trimming pared 1 base from V and 4 bases from J, leaving 5 bases between. This CDR3 is 13 amino acids long. The CDR3 DNA sequence: TGTGCCAGCAGCTTAGGGACTTACAATGAGCAGTTCTTC. Residues: CASSLGTYNEQFF.

This chain links TRBV28 with TRBJ2-7; TRBD1 is a possible D gene (6 bases). The CDR3 is made up of 12 amino acids. Germline CDR1 and CDR2: MDHEN and SYDVKM. The germline V and J ends were trimmed by 2 bases and 4 bases, with 6 bases remaining between them. CDR3 region: CASSLQGYEQYF. In DNA form, the CDR3 reads TGTGCCAGCAGTTTACAGGGGTACGAGCAGTACTTC.

The rearrangement uses TRBV28 and TRBJ1-3; possible D gene TRBD1, 6 bases. The CDR3 covers 16 residues. V lost 1 base, J lost 4 bases, and 14 bases lay in between. Germline CDR1 MDHEN, CDR2 SYDVKM. The CDR3 sequence is CASSLLRGAQGNTIYF. In DNA form, the CDR3 reads TGTGCCAGCAGTTTATTGCGGGGGGCGCAGGGAAACACCATATATTTT. Full variable domain (outside the CDR3, taken from reference TRBV28 and TRBJ1-3): DVKVTQSSRYLVKRTGEKVFLECVQDMDHENMFWYRQDPGLGLRLIYFSYDVKMKEKGDIPEGYSVSREKKERFSLILESASTNQTSMYLCASSLLRGAQGNTIYFGEGSWLTVV.

The chain is built from TRBV7-2 and TRBJ2-1, with 8 bases that match TRBD1. The CDR3 totals 19 residues. Germline V CDR1 and CDR2: SGHTA, FQGNSA. V lost 2 bases, J lost 5 bases, and 17 bases stayed unmatched. The CDR3 here is CASSLSFQTGQGANNEQFF. Written as DNA, the CDR3 is TGTGCCAGCAGCTTATCTTTCCAAACAGGGCAGGGGGCGAACAATGAGCAGTTCTTC.

The rearrangement uses TRBV10-2 and TRBJ2-2; 12 bases match TRBD2. Germline V gene sequence: CDR1 WSHSY, CDR2 SAAADI. This CDR3 spans 15 amino acids. Trimming at V came to 6 bases and at J to 7 bases, leaving 6 bases not matched to a gene. In nucleotides, the CDR3 is TGCGCCAGCAGGCTAGCGGGAGGGCCTAGCGGGGAGCTGTTTTTT. Translation: CASRLAGGPSGELFF.

The table lists this clone with a count of one. V is TRBV9 and J is TRBJ2-1; 9 bases line up with TRBD1. Germline CDR1 is SGDLS and CDR2 is YYNGEE. V trimming: 3 bases; J trimming: 6 bases; junction bases outside the gene matches: 7. The CDR3 contains 15 residues. The CDR3 sequence: CASSEGQGRVNEQFF. CDR3 nucleotides: TGTGCCAGCAGCGAAGGACAGGGGAGGGTCAATGAGCAGTTCTTC.

This CDR3 reads CASSLGGSGVYEQYF. The CDR3 DNA reads as TGTGCCAGCAGCTTAGGAGGTAGCGGGGTCTACGAGCAGTACTTC. The chain has TRBV7-2 and TRBJ2-7, with 8 positions matching TRBD2. Germline V CDR1 and CDR2: SGHTA, FQGNSA. This CDR3 comprises 15 residues. V was pared by 1 base and J by 3 bases, with 5 bases of the junction left unmatched.

The rearrangement links TRBV18 to TRBJ2-3; 8 nucleotides agree with TRBD2. The trim removed 4 bases at V and 4 bases at J, leaving 10 bases unmatched. The CDR3 covers 16 residues. Per germline, CDR1 KGHSH and CDR2 LQKENI. CDR3 loop: CASSLYTGGAADTQYF. As DNA, the CDR3 is TGTGCCAGCTCACTTTATACCGGGGGGGCCGCAGATACGCAGTATTTT.

The chain employs TRBV7-9 and TRBJ2-7; 7 bases line up with TRBD1. There are 16 residues in the CDR3. J gave up 3 bases and V 3 bases, and 11 bases lay outside the gene matches. CDR1 is SEHNR and CDR2 is FQNEAQ in the germline V gene (reference sequence). The chain's CDR3 is CASSFSQTGLFYEQYF. The DNA of the CDR3 is TGTGCCAGCAGCTTCAGTCAGACAGGGCTTTTCTACGAGCAGTACTTC.

The rearrangement joins TRBV27 to TRBJ1-1, with D possibly matching TRBD1 (5 bases). Per germline, CDR1 MNHEY and CDR2 SMNVEV (reference sequence). Trimming removed 0 bases at V and 5 bases at J, with 10 bases between. This CDR3 has 14 residues. The CDR3 is CASSLSRGGTEAFF. CDR3 DNA sequence: TGTGCCAGCAGTTTATCGAGGGGAGGGACTGAAGCTTTCTTT.

This clone appeared once. The V and J genes are TRBV25-1 and TRBJ2-1; D unclear. The germline CDR1 and CDR2 sequences are MGHDK and SYGVNS. Trimming took off 4 bases at V and 7 bases at J, with 11 bases between the two ends. The CDR3 has 13 residues. CDR3 coding DNA: TGTGCCAGCAGTGTTTTAACAAGTAATGAGCAGTTCTTC. As protein: CASSVLTSNEQFF.

The chain has TRBV29-1 and TRBJ2-7, with D possibly matching TRBD2 (6 bases). The germline gives CDR1 SQVTM, CDR2 ANQGSEA. The length of the CDR3 is 14 residues. The V end lost 7 bases, the J end lost 1 base, and 17 bases lay between the germline ends. The CDR3 loop reads CSGREQAGSYEQYF. The CDR3 DNA reads as TGCAGCGGACGGGAGCAGGCTGGATCCTACGAGCAGTACTTC.

This rearrangement joins TRBV7-2 to TRBJ2-1; 12 nucleotides agree with TRBD2. Germline V gene sequence: CDR1 SGHTA, CDR2 FQGNSA. J gave up 7 bases and V 4 bases, and 11 bases lay outside the gene matches. The CDR3 contains 17 residues. As DNA, the CDR3 is TGTGCCAGCAGCTCGAAGGATCTAGCGGGGGGGCGTAATGAGCAGTTCTTC. Residues: CASSSKDLAGGRNEQFF.

V usage is TRBV5-1 and J usage is TRBJ2-1; unclear D gene. V was clipped by 0 bases and J by 12 bases, with 19 bases between them. This CDR3 is 15 amino acids long. Germline CDR1 is SGHRS and CDR2 is YFSETQ. CDR3 DNA: TGCGCCAGCAGCTTGGGTACCGAGCTGTCTTCCTGGCAGTTCTTC. Its translation: CASSLGTELSSWQFF. Based on the CDR3 plus reference TRBV5-1 and TRBJ2-1, the full variable domain is KAGVTQTPRYLIKTRGQQVTLSCSPISGHRSVSWYQQTPGQGLQFLFEYFSETQRNKGNFPGRFSGRQFSNSRSEMNVSTLELGDSALYLCASSLGTELSSWQFFGPGTRLTVL.

The genes are TRBV5-1 and TRBJ2-2, with 9 nucleotides matching TRBD1. From germline, CDR1 is SGHRS and CDR2 YFSETQ. Trimming took 4 bases from V and 5 from J; bases not matched to a gene: 6. This CDR3 has 15 amino acids. The CDR3 region has the DNA TGCGCCAGCAGCCTAGGGACAGGGCCTACCGGGGAGCTGTTTTTT. Encoded protein: CASSLGTGPTGELFF.

The chain recombines TRBV5-4 with TRBJ2-1, with 10 bases matching TRBD1. Germline-derived CDR1 and CDR2 are SGHNT and YYREEE (reference sequence). J gave up 7 bases and V 0 bases, and 7 bases lay outside the gene matches. This CDR3 region has 16 residues. The chain's CDR3 is CASSLGGTGARNEQFF. The CDR3 DNA follows: TGTGCCAGCAGCTTGGGCGGGACAGGGGCCCGAAATGAGCAGTTCTTC.

V is TRBV7-9 and J is TRBJ2-1; D might be TRBD2 (6 bases). This CDR3 has 12 amino acids. Germline V gene lookup returns CDR1 SEHNR and CDR2 FQNEAQ (reference sequence). The V and J ends lost 6 bases and 9 bases respectively, with 12 bases between them. In DNA form, the CDR3 reads TGTGCCAGCAGGACTAGTGGGGGTGAGCAGTTCTTC. Residues: CASRTSGGEQFF. The complete variable domain, with remaining parts taken from reference TRBV7-9 and TRBJ2-1, reads DTGVSQNPRHKITKRGQNVTFRCDPISEHNRLYWYRQTLGQGPEFLTYFQNEAQLEKSRLLSDRFSAERPKGSFSTLEIQRTEQGDSAMYLCASRTSGGEQFFGPGTRLTVL.